These 28 T cell receptor beta chains were all obtained from the same sample, sequenced in a study of CXCR3-negative and CXCR3-positive naive CD8 T cells. Study outcomes and limitations: Naive cells with CXCR3 showed TRB CDR3s that were more hydrophobic than those in CXCR3-negative naive cells.

What these receptors recognize is not known. It was by 5' RACE with UMI labels that the TRB cDNA libraries were prepared. Each CDR3 protein gets one entry in TCRdb, which reprocessed the 5' RACE reads and gives no DNA. The sample totals about 98,000 distinct CDR3 sequences; its top ten clones hold 1.1%. The sequencing input was naive CXCR3+ CD8+ T cells from blood. Noted subset: CD45RO-CCR7+CD27+CD95- naive CD8+ T cells expressing CXCR3 (TNR3+). Receptor source: a human donor in good health. Some clones in this sample may be carry-over from other donors' samples.

The V and J genes are TRBV23-1 and TRBJ2-7; TCRdb calls TRBD1, which cannot be checked without DNA. TRBV23-1 is an ORF; its function is uncertain. This CDR3 has 15 residues. The CDR3 reads CASSQTLTGDYEQYF.

This CDR3 is CASSSGPSYEQYF. This chain uses TRBV19 with TRBJ2-7; the D gene TCRdb calls, TRBD2, cannot be checked with no DNA. The germline V gene has CDR1 LNHDA and CDR2 SQIVND (reference sequence). CDR3 length: 13 amino acids.

This chain connects TRBV28 to TRBJ2-1; without DNA, the TCRdb call of TRBD2 cannot be checked. CDR1 MDHEN and CDR2 SYDVKM come from the germline V gene. The length of the CDR3 is 16 residues. The CDR3 protein is CASSFGLAISDNEQFF.

The chain is built from TRBV5-5 and TRBJ2-7; TCRdb's D call of TRBD2 is untestable without DNA. This CDR3 contains 12 residues. Germline CDR1 and CDR2: SGHKS and YYEKEE (reference sequence). The CDR3 loop is CASSLYGEEQYF.

The chain combines TRBV15 with TRBJ2-7. This CDR3 region has 12 residues. Germline CDR1 reads LNHNV; CDR2 reads YYDKDF (reference sequence). The CDR3 reads CATSRDQDEQYF.

This chain links TRBV7-9 with TRBJ1-2. CDR1 is SEHNR and CDR2 is FQNEAQ in the germline V gene (reference sequence). CDR3 length equals 15 residues. CDR3: CASSSAVREGYGYTF.

V gene TRBV29-1 combines with J gene TRBJ2-2; TCRdb lists TRBD1, though no DNA is available to test this call. This CDR3 spans 15 amino acids. Germline V lookup: CDR1 SQVTM, CDR2 ANQGSEA. Here the CDR3 reads CSVGDSGQGARELFF.

V gene TRBV7-9 combines with J gene TRBJ2-1. The CDR3 extends over 14 amino acids. Germline V lookup: CDR1 SEHNR, CDR2 FQNEAQ (reference sequence). This chain's CDR3 is CASSSRYSYNEQFF.

V is TRBV7-9 and J is TRBJ2-7; TCRdb calls TRBD1, which cannot be checked without DNA. Germline CDR1 reads SEHNR; CDR2 reads FQNEAQ (reference sequence). This CDR3 comprises 14 residues. CDR3 in amino acids: CASSSIRDDYEQYF. Supplemented by reference TRBV7-9 and TRBJ2-7, the full variable domain reads DTGVSQNPRHKITKRGQNVTFRCDPISEHNRLYWYRQTLGQGPEFLTYFQNEAQLEKSRLLSDRFSAERPKGSFSTLEIQRTEQGDSAMYLCASSSIRDDYEQYFGPGTRLTVT.

The rearrangement joins TRBV4-3 to TRBJ2-1. The CDR3 is 15 amino acids. CDR1 and CDR2 (germline): LGHNA, YSLEER. CDR3 in amino acids: CASSQQKDPYNEQFF.

J is TRBJ2-7 and V is TRBV7-9; the D gene TCRdb calls, TRBD1, cannot be checked with no DNA. CDR1 is SEHNR, CDR2 FQNEAQ, per germline (reference sequence). The CDR3 consists of 14 residues. The CDR3 reads CASSLPGASYEQYF.

This sequence joins TRBV9 and TRBJ1-5; TCRdb returns TRBD1, unconfirmable since there is no DNA. This CDR3 region has 14 residues. CDR1 and CDR2 from the germline V gene are SGDLS and YYNGEE. CDR3 amino acids: CASSGTGGNQPQHF.

The J gene is TRBJ2-2, the V gene TRBV15. Germline V gives CDR1 LNHNV, CDR2 YYDKDF (reference sequence). The CDR3 sequence is 13 residues long. The CDR3 is CATSRDEWGELFF.

The genes are TRBV10-3 and TRBJ2-1; checking the TCRdb D call of TRBD1 is not possible without DNA. From germline, CDR1 is ENHRY and CDR2 SYGVKD. The CDR3 loop spans 17 amino acids. CDR3 protein: CAISDQRGQSSYNEQFF.

The chain has TRBV7-9 and TRBJ2-1; lacking DNA, the TRBD2 call made by TCRdb goes unchecked. This CDR3 is 15 amino acids long. CDR1 and CDR2 (germline): SEHNR, FQNEAQ (reference sequence). CDR3 residues: CASSLEDQGGNEQFF.

The rearrangement uses TRBV12-3 or TRBV12-4 and TRBJ2-2; no DNA is available, so the TRBD2 call from TCRdb remains unchecked. This CDR3 has 18 residues. The CDR3 sequence: CASSLPYLAGGNTGELFF.

V and J are TRBV25-1 and TRBJ2-7. The CDR3 has 11 amino acids. Looked up from germline, CDR1 is MGHDK and CDR2 is SYGVNS. The CDR3 here is CASSNLYEQYF.

The chain links TRBV28 to TRBJ1-6; TCRdb indicates TRBD1, and absent DNA this call remains unverified. Germline V lookup: CDR1 MDHEN, CDR2 SYDVKM. The CDR3 is 16 residues long. This chain's CDR3 is CASSFTGSEVVSPLHF.

J is TRBJ2-7 and V is TRBV9; absent DNA, TCRdb's TRBD1 call cannot be checked. The germline CDR1 and CDR2 sequences are SGDLS and YYNGEE. The CDR3 covers 14 residues. This CDR3 is CASSSGQGPYEQYF.

The chain couples TRBV7-3 to TRBJ2-1; TCRdb gives TRBD1 as the D gene, but with no DNA this cannot be confirmed. Germline CDR1 and CDR2: SGHTA and FQGTGA. This CDR3 spans 16 amino acids. This CDR3 reads CASSPNKAPYFNEQFF. Using reference TRBV7-3 and TRBJ2-1 for the parts outside the CDR3, the full variable domain is GAGVSQTPSNKVTEKGKYVELRCDPISGHTALYWYRQSLGQGPEFLIYFQGTGAADDSGLPNDRFFAVRPEGSVSTLKIQRTERGDSAVYLCASSPNKAPYFNEQFFGPGTRLTVL.

This sequence joins TRBV7-2 and TRBJ1-1; checking the TCRdb D call of TRBD1 is not possible without DNA. The germline CDR1 and CDR2 sequences are SGHTA and FQGNSA. The length of the CDR3 is 13 residues. CDR3 region: CASSLVLGERAFF.

The J gene is TRBJ2-7, the V gene TRBV6-5; with no DNA, the TCRdb D assignment of TRBD2 cannot be verified. CDR1 MNHEY and CDR2 SVGAGI come from the germline V gene. The CDR3 spans 13 residues. CDR3 loop: CASNPSGDYEQYF.

The rearrangement joins TRBV2 to TRBJ2-1; TCRdb proposes TRBD2, but this gene call is untestable without DNA. The V gene's germline CDR1 is SNHLY and CDR2 FYNNEI. The CDR3 covers 16 residues. The CDR3 reads CASFWAALIRYNEQFF.

The chain combines TRBV5-6 with TRBJ2-3; TCRdb's D call, TRBD1, is unchecked because there is no DNA. The length of the CDR3 is 14 residues. In germline, CDR1 is SGHDT, CDR2 YYEEEE. The chain's CDR3 is CASSPDSPGDTQYF. The full variable domain, its missing parts supplied by reference TRBV5-6 and TRBJ2-3, is DAGVTQSPTHLIKTRGQQVTLRCSPKSGHDTVSWYQQALGQGPQFIFQYYEEEERQRGNFPDRFSGHQFPNYSSELNVNALLLGDSALYLCASSPDSPGDTQYFGPGTRLTVL.

This chain connects TRBV27 to TRBJ1-5; the TRBD1 assignment by TCRdb is unverifiable without DNA. The CDR3 extends over 15 amino acids. CDR1 is MNHEY, CDR2 SMNVEV, per germline (reference sequence). The CDR3 sequence is CASSLSGEGRQPQHF.

The CDR3: CASSLTGTVSDEQFF. V is TRBV7-9 and J is TRBJ2-1; the D call from TCRdb, TRBD1, cannot be confirmed without DNA. The CDR3 sequence is 15 residues long. Germline CDR1 is SEHNR and CDR2 is FQNEAQ (reference sequence). Variable domain in full (rest from reference TRBV7-9 and TRBJ2-1): DTGVSQNPRHKITKRGQNVTFRCDPISEHNRLYWYRQTLGQGPEFLTYFQNEAQLEKSRLLSDRFSAERPKGSFSTLEIQRTEQGDSAMYLCASSLTGTVSDEQFFGPGTRLTVL.

The genes are TRBV5-1 and TRBJ2-1; without DNA, the TCRdb call of TRBD2 cannot be checked. CDR1 and CDR2 (germline): SGHRS, YFSETQ. The CDR3 length is 15 residues. CDR3: CASSASGGATNEQFF.

J is TRBJ2-1 and V is TRBV5-5; TCRdb names TRBD1, which stays unverified in the absence of DNA. Germline V gene lookup returns CDR1 SGHKS and CDR2 YYEKEE (reference sequence). The CDR3 length is 17 residues. The CDR3 loop is CASSTGTPESSYNEQFF.